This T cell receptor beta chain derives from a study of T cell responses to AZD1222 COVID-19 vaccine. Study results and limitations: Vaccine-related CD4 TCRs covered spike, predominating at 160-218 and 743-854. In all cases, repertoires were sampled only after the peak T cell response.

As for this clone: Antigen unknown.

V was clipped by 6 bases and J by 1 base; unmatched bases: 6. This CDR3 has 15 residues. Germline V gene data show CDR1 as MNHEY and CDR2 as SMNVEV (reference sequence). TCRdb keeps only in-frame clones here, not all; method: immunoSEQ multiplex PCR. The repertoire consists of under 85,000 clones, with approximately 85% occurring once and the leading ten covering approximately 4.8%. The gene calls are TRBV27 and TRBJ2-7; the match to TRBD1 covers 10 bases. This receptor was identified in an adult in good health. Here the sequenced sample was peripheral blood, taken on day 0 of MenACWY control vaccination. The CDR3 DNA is TGTGCCAGCAGCTATGACAGGGGGCTATCCTACGAGCAGTACTTC. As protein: CASSYDRGLSYEQYF.